Listed below are T cell receptor beta chains from one sample, sequenced in a study of OX40 agonist ivuxolimab in advanced cancers. Clones were read by immunoSEQ multiplex PCR, and TCRdb kept only the in-frame ones, dropping some. The sample holds around 69,000 clones; around 90% are singletons and the top ten take just over 2.5%. This sample comprised CD4+ or CD8+ T cells sorted from blood, obtained in a trial of the OX40 agonist ivuxolimab. These TCRs come from an adult with an advanced solid tumor such as melanoma, head and neck, liver or kidney cancer. Both conserved end residues are part of each CDR3. D genes are given only for firm matches. Not every row has a clone size; where given, it reads once, few, many or a size class.

size	V	J	D	DNA	CDR3
NA	TRBV6-1	TRBJ2-7	NA	TGTGCCAGCAGTGAGCCCGGGGACTCCTACGAGCAGTACTTC	CASSEPGDSYEQYF
NA	TRBV5-1	TRBJ2-7	NA	TGCGCCAGCAGCGTCGAAGGCAGTTCCTACGAGCAGTACTTC	CASSVEGSSYEQYF
NA	TRBV28	TRBJ2-2	TRBD1	TGTGCCACCAAAAGAAGGCCCAAACAGGGGAGTTTACGAACCGGGGAGCTGTTTTTT	CATKRRPKQGSLRTGELFF
NA	TRBV19	TRBJ2-7	NA	TGTGCCAGTAGTTTTCTAGGCCGGGGGGAGCAGTACTTC	CASSFLGRGEQYF
NA	TRBV28	TRBJ2-7	TRBD1	TGTGCCAGCAGAGAGATCGACAGGGAGGAGCAGTACTTC	CASREIDREEQYF
NA	TRBV5-1	TRBJ1-3	NA	TGCGCCAGCAGCGAGACCCCGTCGGGAAATGGAAACACCATATATTTT	CASSETPSGNGNTIYF
NA	TRBV5-4	TRBJ2-3	NA	TGTGCCAGCAGCGCGGGCGGACCCGGCGGAGATACGCAGTATTTT	CASSAGGPGGDTQYF
NA	TRBV15	TRBJ1-3	NA	TGTGCCACCAGCAGAAGACCCACACTTTCCGGAAACACCATATATTTT	CATSRRPTLSGNTIYF
once	TRBV28	TRBJ2-7	NA	TGTGCCAGCAGTTTACCGGGAGCCTCCTACGAGCAGTACTTC	CASSLPGASYEQYF
NA	TRBV9	TRBJ2-3	NA	TGTGCCAGCAGCGCCCGAGGGTATACTAGCACAGATACGCAGTATTTT	CASSARGYTSTDTQYF
NA	TRBV18	TRBJ1-4	NA	TGTGCCAGCTCCTCCGGGACGGGCGGTGAAAAACTGTTTTTT	CASSSGTGGEKLFF
NA	TRBV5-1	TRBJ2-1	NA	TGCGCCAGCAGCTTGGAACGCTCTGATGAGCAGTTCTTC	CASSLERSDEQFF
NA	TRBV7-9	TRBJ2-3	NA	TGTGCCAGCAGCTTATTACGGGCAGATACGCAGTATTTT	CASSLLRADTQYF
NA	TRBV4-3	TRBJ1-1	TRBD1	TGCGCCAGCAGCCAAATATTGGACAGGGCGAACACTGAAGCTTTCTTT	CASSQILDRANTEAFF
once	TRBV28	TRBJ2-3	NA	TGTGCCAGCAGCTCCCCGACATATACGCAGTATTTT	CASSSPTYTQYF
NA	TRBV29-1	TRBJ2-1	TRBD1	TGCAGCGTGGGACAGGGGGCTGAGCAGTTCTTC	CSVGQGAEQFF
NA	TRBV19	TRBJ2-3	NA	TGTGCCAGTAGTTCAAGCGGAGGCACAGATACGCAGTATTTT	CASSSSGGTDTQYF
NA	TRBV29-1	TRBJ2-5	TRBD1	TGCAGCGTTTCCGGGACAGAAGAGACCCAGTACTTC	CSVSGTEETQYF
NA	TRBV7-3	TRBJ1-5	NA	TGTGCCAGCAGCTTAGGTCAGGCTTATCAGCCCCAGCATTTT	CASSLGQAYQPQHF
once	TRBV19	TRBJ1-5	NA	TGTGCCAGTAGTATAAGTGAGTGGAAACCCCAGCATTTT	CASSISEWKPQHF
NA	TRBV25-1	TRBJ1-1	NA	TGTGCCAGCAGTCGACAACCGAACACTGAAGCTTTCTTT	CASSRQPNTEAFF
NA	TRBV7-3	TRBJ2-3	NA	TGTGCCAGCAGCTTATCGGCAGGGTCGGCCGATACGCAGTATTTT	CASSLSAGSADTQYF
NA	TRBV29-1	TRBJ2-1	TRBD2	TGCAGCGGCCAGGCGGGGGGGGAGTATGAGCAGTTCTTC	CSGQAGGEYEQFF
NA	TRBV28	TRBJ2-1	TRBD1	TGTGCCAGCACTATACCGGGACAGGGATTCAATGAGCAGTTCTTC	CASTIPGQGFNEQFF
NA	TRBV7-2	TRBJ1-1	TRBD1	TGTGCCAGCAGCTCCGGGACAGGGAACACTGAAGCTTTCTTT	CASSSGTGNTEAFF